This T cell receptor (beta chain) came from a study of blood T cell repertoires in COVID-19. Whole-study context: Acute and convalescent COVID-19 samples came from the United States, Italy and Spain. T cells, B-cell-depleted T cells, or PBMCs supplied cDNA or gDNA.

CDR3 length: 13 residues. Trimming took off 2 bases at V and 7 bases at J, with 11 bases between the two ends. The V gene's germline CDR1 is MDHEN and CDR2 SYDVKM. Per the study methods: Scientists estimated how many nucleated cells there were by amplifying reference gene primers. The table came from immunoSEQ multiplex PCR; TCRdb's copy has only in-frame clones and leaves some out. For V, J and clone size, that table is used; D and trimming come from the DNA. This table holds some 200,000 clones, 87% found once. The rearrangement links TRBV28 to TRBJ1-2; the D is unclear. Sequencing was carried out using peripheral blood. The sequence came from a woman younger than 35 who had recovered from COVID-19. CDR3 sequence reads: CASSLQPRSGYTF. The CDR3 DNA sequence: TGTGCCAGCAGTTTACAACCCCGCAGTGGCTACACCTTC.